Sequencing of this T cell receptor beta chain was carried out in a study of cytomegalovirus exposure and HLA in healthy donors. PCR used 60 Vbeta primers and 13 Jbeta primers. Measured with immunoSEQ multiplex PCR; TCRdb has only the in-frame clones, and not every one. The sample has about 120,000 clones, about 76% seen once. This clone was seen once. Its antigen remains unknown. Study-level results: Three CMV-associated chains proved CMV antigen-specific in vitro. A highly shared variant cluster was judged a likely technical artifact. Association of a missense DCLRE1C variant with TCR beta V- and J-gene trimming was reported in a later analysis.

The CDR3 covers 16 residues. The source material was PBMCs. The chain uses TRBV21-1 and TRBJ2-7; TRBD1 is the table's D call, not checked against the DNA. TRBV21-1 is classified as a pseudogene. The clonotype comes from a woman between 40 and 50 years old in good health and CMV-seropositive. CDR3 residues: CASSRAGQRWPYEQYF. CDR3 DNA sequence: TGTGCCAGCAGCAGGGCCGGACAGAGGTGGCCCTACGAGCAGTACTTC.